Listed here are 17 T cell receptor beta chains from one sample, sequenced in a study of T cells in Graves' hyperthyroidism and ophthalmopathy. From RNA transcripts, TCR beta CDR3 regions were amplified. TCR CDR3 underwent first-round RT-PCR with the HTBI primer set. TCRdb re-derived calls from the multiplex PCR reads in MiXCR, one entry per CDR3 protein. Of some 250,000 distinct CDR3 sequences in the sample, 14% to 15% were seen once. Material: blood. Every receptor here comes from a woman aged 40 to 50 with Graves' hyperthyroidism that later progressed to Graves' ophthalmopathy.

Comment on this clonotype: At one boundary the junction diverges from the germline segment, which might be a read error. The chain uses TRBV7-7 and TRBJ2-2, with TRBD2 matching 7 bases. The germline V gene encodes CDR1 SSHAT and CDR2 FNYEAQ (reference sequence). CDR3 size: 18 residues. The CDR3 nucleotides read TGTGCTAGCAGCTCTCAGGGAGGGCAGGTGGGCCCTCATGGGGAGCTGTTTTTT. As protein: CASSSQGGQVGPHGELFF.

This sequence joins TRBV5-6 and TRBJ1-5, with a tentative D call TRBD1 (6 bases). Per the germline V gene, CDR1 is SGHDT and CDR2 is YYEEEE. V was trimmed by 1 base and J by 6 bases, leaving 8 bases between them. This CDR3 has 13 amino acids. DNA for the CDR3: TGTGCCAGCAGCTTGTTACAGGGTCAGCCCCAGCATTTT. This translates into CASSLLQGQPQHF.

This clonotype was observed many times. This sequence joins TRBV6-2 or TRBV6-3 and TRBJ2-7; TRBD2 matches 10 bases. Trimming cost V 2 bases and J 5 bases; bases outside gene matches: 21. The germline CDR1 and CDR2 sequences are MNHEY and SVGEGT. The CDR3 loop spans 20 amino acids. As DNA, the CDR3 is TGTGCCAGCAGTTACCCCATAAGGGTGAGCGGGAGGGCCAATCTGAACGAGCAGTACTTC. This gives the protein CASSYPIRVSGRANLNEQYF.

In this sample, this clonotype turned up many times. The chain carries TRBV18 and TRBJ2-1, with a possible D match to TRBD1 (6 bases). Germline V gives CDR1 KGHSH, CDR2 LQKENI. The CDR3 covers 13 residues. V was trimmed by 8 bases and J by 3 bases, leaving 11 bases between them. The CDR3 spells CASTGISYNEQFF. The CDR3 DNA reads as TGTGCCAGCACAGGGATAAGCTACAATGAGCAGTTCTTC.

The rearrangement joins TRBV6-1 to TRBJ2-1; 14 bases align to TRBD2. Trimming at V came to 6 bases and at J to 2 bases, leaving 9 bases not matched to a gene. Germline assignment: CDR1 MNHNS and CDR2 SASEGT. The CDR3 has 18 amino acids. The CDR3: CASRERLAGGIPYNEQFF. CDR3 in DNA: TGTGCCAGCAGGGAACGACTAGCGGGAGGGATCCCCTACAATGAGCAGTTCTTC.

This clonotype has just a few counts. This chain connects TRBV5-1 to TRBJ2-7, with 11 bases fitting TRBD2. This CDR3 has 15 residues. V trimming: 0 bases; J trimming: 6 bases; junction bases outside the gene matches: 5. Germline V lookup: CDR1 SGHRS, CDR2 YFSETQ. CDR3 amino acids: CASSLGLAGQFEQYF. CDR3 DNA: TGCGCCAGCAGCTTGGGACTAGCGGGACAGTTCGAGCAGTACTTC.

This clonotype was detected a few times. V gene TRBV18 combines with J gene TRBJ2-6; D uncertain. CDR1 and CDR2 (germline): KGHSH, LQKENI. This CDR3 is built from 14 residues. Trimming pared 5 bases from V and 0 bases from J, leaving 5 bases between. CDR3 loop: CASSMNSGANVLTF. For the CDR3, the DNA is TGTGCCAGCTCAATGAACTCTGGGGCCAACGTCCTGACTTTC.

This clonotype has a count of ten or more. This sequence joins TRBV5-6 and TRBJ1-6; no clear D. CDR1 is SGHDT, CDR2 YYEEEE, per germline. V lost 0 bases and J 6 bases, leaving 10 bases between the germline ends. The CDR3 spans 15 residues. CDR3 nucleotides: TGTGCCAGCAGCTTGGTGCGGCAGCTTAATTCACCCCTCCACTTT. Protein product: CASSLVRQLNSPLHF.

A word on this clonotype: Its ends do not fully match the called genes, so a read error is possible. The chain uses TRBV6-2 or TRBV6-3 and TRBJ2-1; 13 bases align to TRBD2. This CDR3 region has 15 residues. Germline-derived CDR1 and CDR2 are MNHEY and SVGEGT. The DNA for the CDR3 is TGTGCCAACAGTAACCCGGGACTAGCGGGAAATGAGCAGTTCTTC. It specifies CANSNPGLAGNEQFF.

This clonotype was found many times. The chain uses TRBV28 and TRBJ1-5, with D unclear. This CDR3 has 18 amino acids. The germline V and J ends were trimmed by 4 bases and 4 bases, with 23 bases remaining between them. Per germline, CDR1 MDHEN and CDR2 SYDVKM. The CDR3 nucleotides read TGTGCCAGCAGTTCCTCAGCCAGCCGGGCCCTTTTAAATCAGCCCCAGCATTTT. Protein: CASSSSASRALLNQPQHF.

The table lists this clonotype with a few counts. The rearrangement uses TRBV7-9 and TRBJ1-2; D is unclear. The CDR3 length is 13 residues. Germline CDR1 reads SEHNR; CDR2 reads FQNEAQ (reference sequence). With 5 bases removed from V and 6 bases from J, the gap between germline ends came to 13 bases. The DNA for the CDR3 is TGTGCCAGCAGCGCACAACTCGAGGATGGCTACACCTTC. The encoded protein is CASSAQLEDGYTF.

This clonotype turned up a few times. The junction shows a germline mismatch at one end, possibly a read error. The rearrangement uses TRBV28 and TRBJ2-3; D unresolved. CDR3 length: 14 amino acids. CDR1 MDHEN and CDR2 SYDVKM come from the germline V gene. The CDR3 bases are TGTGCCAGCGGTTTTTTACTTAGAGGAGATACGCAGTATTTT. Its protein product is CASGFLLRGDTQYF.

Ten or more counts support this clonotype. The genes are TRBV6-2 or TRBV6-3 and TRBJ2-7; 7 bases line up with TRBD1. The CDR3 loop spans 15 amino acids. The junction had 6 bases not matched to a gene; V was cut back by 3 bases and J by 1 base. The germline gives CDR1 MNHEY, CDR2 SVGEGT. For the CDR3, the DNA is TGTGCCAGCAGTTATACTGGGGACAGTTCCTACGAGCAGTACTTC. Amino acid sequence: CASSYTGDSSYEQYF.

This clonotype was counted between two and nine times. The chain couples TRBV20-1 to TRBJ2-7, with TRBD2 matching over 13 bases. With 6 bases clipped from V and 6 bases from J, the junction kept 14 bases outside the gene matches. The CDR3 loop spans 16 amino acids. Per the germline V gene, CDR1 is DFQATT and CDR2 is SNEGSKA (reference sequence). CDR3 sequence: CSATGLAGAVGREQYF. The DNA of the CDR3 is TGCAGTGCCACCGGACTAGCGGGAGCGGTGGGGCGCGAGCAGTACTTC.

There are many counts of this clonotype. The chain combines TRBV29-1 with TRBJ2-1; D may be TRBD1 (6 bases). Germline V gene sequence: CDR1 SQVTM, CDR2 ANQGSEA. V lost 6 bases and J lost 9, with 21 bases in between. CDR3 size: 14 residues. CDR3 residues: CSVAQGRGGGEQFF. The CDR3 DNA sequence: TGCAGCGTCGCACAGGGCAGGGGTGGTGGTGAGCAGTTCTTC.

This clonotype was seen many times. V is TRBV20-1 and J is TRBJ1-1; D uncertain. The CDR3 sequence is 17 residues long. Germline loops: CDR1 DFQATT, CDR2 SNEGSKA (reference sequence). Trimming cost V 0 bases and J 1 base, with 18 bases left between them. CDR3 residues: CSARDHQDGLKNTEAFF. CDR3 bases: TGCAGTGCTAGAGATCACCAGGACGGACTAAAGAACACTGAAGCTTTCTTT.

This clonotype appeared a few times. An end of the junction does not agree with germline; a read error may underlie this. The V gene is TRBV20-1, the J gene TRBJ2-7; tentatively, D is TRBD1 or TRBD2 (5 bases each). Germline assignment: CDR1 DFQATT and CDR2 SNEGSKA (reference sequence). The CDR3 contains 15 residues. The CDR3 region has the DNA TGCAGTGCATCATCTACCGGGACCGCCTCCTACGAGCAGTACTTT. This sequence encodes CSASSTGTASYEQYF.